The T cell receptor beta chain under discussion was sequenced for a study of T cell responses to AZD1222 COVID-19 vaccine (dated by TCRdb to the early 2020s). Background for the entire study: A total of about 240 trial participants underwent TCR sequencing, of whom 207 received two doses of AZD1222 and some 26 received two doses of the MenACWY control vaccine. Trial participants were enrolled by age into 18-55, 56-69 and 70-plus year subgroups, with roughly 150, 30 and 60 TCR-sequenced participants respectively.

On this clone itself: Its antigen is not yet known. Per-base quality was not reported, and no clone a single base away is much larger than it.

Results and caveats for the whole study, not just this receptor: A significant rise in spike-specific TCR breadth and depth was observed after two AZD1222 doses relative to day 0 and relative to MenACWY recipients. Participants were mostly white British, with more females than males. The authors suggested clonal diversity may have been underestimated. No day 14 peak-response samples were available, so repertoires were characterized only after the peak T cell response. Reportedly, close to half of the unique spike-specific TCRs recognized epitopes lying outside the regions that are mutated in the B.1.351 and B.1.1.7 variants. Only five to seven AZD1222 recipients were SARS-CoV-2 seropositive at baseline, limiting conclusions about previously exposed vaccinees. The whole spike protein was spanned by vaccine-associated CD4 TCRs, and dominant responses were seen in regions 160-218 and 743-854. The 56-69-year group was small, and its depth increase did not reach significance, likely because of low power.

The CDR3 regions of human TCRbeta chains were analyzed by immunosequencing. As for the original processing: Repertoire TCRs were matched against a reference library of SARS-CoV-2-specific TCRs generated with the MIRA antigen-specificity platform. Breadth meant the fraction of unique TCRs that were SARS-CoV-2-associated, whereas depth meant the fraction of total T cells that were SARS-CoV-2-associated. Using the MIRA data, each spike-specific TCR was assigned both to the spike region to which the TCR was reactive and to a CD4 or CD8 class. Log10-transformed breadth and depth values were compared by one-way ANOVA with Sidak's multiple comparisons tests. Here the immuneACCESS table is served through TCRdb, limited to in-frame sequences with V and J called. Missing clones are a known gap in these copies; in checked studies unresolved V genes cover under half, and the rest lacks a known reason. D and trimming come from the DNA, and the V and J calls and clone size come from that table. The sample includes about 160,000 clones, with around nine tenths observed a single time. Roughly 3.1% of the sample lies in the top ten.

This sample's time point label indicates: about 28 days (+/-7) after the second vaccine dose. AZD1222 recipients given second doses at about 4 weeks or at about 12 weeks were pooled, since spike-specific TCR depth and breadth were not found to differ between the two schedules. The vaccinee samples were drawn from two UK trials, COV001 and COV002, one of which was a single-blind randomized controlled phase 2/3 trial testing AZD1222 (ChAdOx1 nCoV-19) in healthy adults. For TCRbeta chain sequencing, PBMC samples were collected from trial participants at day 0 and at day 28 after the second dose. The sequences come from peripheral blood, collected 28 days after the second AZD1222 dose. This TCR came from an adult who received the AZD1222 COVID-19 vaccine.

The CDR3 corresponds to CASSPRAGWARANSPLHF. The nucleotide sequence is TGTGCCAGCAGTCCCCGGGCAGGGTGGGCCCGCGCTAATTCACCCCTCCACTTT. This chain is built from TRBV28 and TRBJ1-6; D gene: possibly TRBD1, on 5 matching bases. Based on the germline V gene, the CDR1 and CDR2 sequences are MDHEN and SYDVKM. V is shortened by 5 bases, J by 6 bases, and the region joining them spans 23 bases. The CDR3 goes from the cysteine to the phenylalanine over 18 residues. This entry keeps only the CDR3 DNA: 54 bases, framed from base 1.